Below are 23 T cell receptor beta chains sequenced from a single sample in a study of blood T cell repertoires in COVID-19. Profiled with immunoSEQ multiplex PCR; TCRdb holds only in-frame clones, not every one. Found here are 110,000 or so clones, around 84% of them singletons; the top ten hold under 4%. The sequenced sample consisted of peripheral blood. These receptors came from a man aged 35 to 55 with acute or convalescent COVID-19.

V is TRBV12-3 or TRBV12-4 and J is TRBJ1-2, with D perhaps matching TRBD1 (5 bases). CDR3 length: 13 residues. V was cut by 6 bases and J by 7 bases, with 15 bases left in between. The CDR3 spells CASRQQDYLGYTF. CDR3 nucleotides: TGTGCCAGCAGACAACAGGATTATCTTGGCTACACCTTC.

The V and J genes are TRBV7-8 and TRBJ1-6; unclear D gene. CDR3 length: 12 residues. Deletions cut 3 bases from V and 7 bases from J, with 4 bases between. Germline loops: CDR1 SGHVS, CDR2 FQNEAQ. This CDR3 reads CASSFQNSPLHF. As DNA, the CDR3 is TGTGCCAGCAGCTTCCAAAATTCACCCCTCCACTTT.

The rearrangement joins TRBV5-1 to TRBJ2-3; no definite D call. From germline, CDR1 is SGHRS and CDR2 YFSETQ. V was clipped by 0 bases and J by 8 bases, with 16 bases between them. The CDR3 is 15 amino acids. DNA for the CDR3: TGCGCCAGCAGCTTGGCCGTATCTCCTTCAGGTACGCAGTATTTT. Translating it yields CASSLAVSPSGTQYF.

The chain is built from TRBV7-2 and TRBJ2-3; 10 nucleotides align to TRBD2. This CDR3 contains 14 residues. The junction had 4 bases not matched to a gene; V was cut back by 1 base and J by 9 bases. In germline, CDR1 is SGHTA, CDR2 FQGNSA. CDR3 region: CASSLGLAGETQYF. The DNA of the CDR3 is TGTGCCAGCAGCTTAGGGCTAGCGGGGGAAACGCAGTATTTT.

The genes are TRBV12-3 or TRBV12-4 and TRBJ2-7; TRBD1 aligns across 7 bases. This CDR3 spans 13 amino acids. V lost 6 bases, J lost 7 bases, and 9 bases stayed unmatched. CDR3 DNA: TGTGCCAGCAGGTCAACAGGGGCGAGAGAGCAGTACTTC. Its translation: CASRSTGAREQYF.

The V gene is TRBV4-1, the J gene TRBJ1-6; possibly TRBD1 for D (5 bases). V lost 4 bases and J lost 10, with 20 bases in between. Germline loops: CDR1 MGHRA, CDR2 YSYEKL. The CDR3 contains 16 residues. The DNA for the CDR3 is TGCGCCAGCAGCCTTGGGAGGGGAGGCCCCTGGTCACCCCTCCACTTT. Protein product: CASSLGRGGPWSPLHF.

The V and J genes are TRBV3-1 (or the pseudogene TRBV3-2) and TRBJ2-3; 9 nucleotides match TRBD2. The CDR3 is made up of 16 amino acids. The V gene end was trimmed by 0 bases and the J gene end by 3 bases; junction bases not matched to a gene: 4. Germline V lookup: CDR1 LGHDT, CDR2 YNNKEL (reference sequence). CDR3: CASSQDGSGGTDTQYF. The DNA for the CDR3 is TGTGCCAGCAGCCAAGATGGTAGCGGGGGTACAGATACGCAGTATTTT.

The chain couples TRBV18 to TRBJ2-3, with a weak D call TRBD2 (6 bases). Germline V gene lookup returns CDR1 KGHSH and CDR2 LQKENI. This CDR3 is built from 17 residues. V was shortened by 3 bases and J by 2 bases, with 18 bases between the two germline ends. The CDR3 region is CASSPIGRLVDTDTQYF. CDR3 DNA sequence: TGTGCCAGCTCACCGATCGGTCGACTAGTCGACACAGATACGCAGTATTTT.

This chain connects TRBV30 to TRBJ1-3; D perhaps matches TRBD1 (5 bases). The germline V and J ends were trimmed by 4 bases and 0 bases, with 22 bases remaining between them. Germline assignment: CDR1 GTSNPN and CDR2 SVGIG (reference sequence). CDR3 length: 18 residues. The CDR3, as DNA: TGTGCCTGGAACTCTGCGTTAAGGGACTATCTCTCTGGAAACACCATATATTTT. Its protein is CAWNSALRDYLSGNTIYF. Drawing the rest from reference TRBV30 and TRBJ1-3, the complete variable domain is SQTIHQWPATLVQPVGSPLSLECTVEGTSNPNLYWYRQAAGRGLQLLFYSVGIGQISSEVPQNLSASRPQDRQFILSSKKLLLSDSGFYLCAWNSALRDYLSGNTIYFGEGSWLTVV.

CDR3 residues: CASGLNHVRGEQFF. The CDR3 DNA sequence: TGTGCTAGTGGTTTGAATCACGTCAGGGGGGAGCAGTTCTTC. The rearrangement links TRBV12-5 to TRBJ2-1; 7 bases are shared with TRBD1. Trimming removed 2 bases from V and 10 bases from J; junction bases left unmatched: 8. This CDR3 spans 14 amino acids. Germline lookup yields CDR1 LGHNT and CDR2 FRNRAP.

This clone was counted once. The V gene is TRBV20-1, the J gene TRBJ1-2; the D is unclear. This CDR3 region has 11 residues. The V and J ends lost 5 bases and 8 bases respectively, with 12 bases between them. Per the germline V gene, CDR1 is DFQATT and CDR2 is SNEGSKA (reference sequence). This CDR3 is CSAGTPRGYTF. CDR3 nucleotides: TGCAGTGCTGGTACCCCTAGGGGCTACACCTTC.

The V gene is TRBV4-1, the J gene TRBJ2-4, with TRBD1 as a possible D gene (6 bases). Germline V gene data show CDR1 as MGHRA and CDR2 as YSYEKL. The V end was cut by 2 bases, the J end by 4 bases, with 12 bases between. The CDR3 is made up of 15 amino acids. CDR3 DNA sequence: TGCGCCAGCAGCCAAATATTCGGACAGAAAAACATTCAGTACTTC. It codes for CASSQIFGQKNIQYF.

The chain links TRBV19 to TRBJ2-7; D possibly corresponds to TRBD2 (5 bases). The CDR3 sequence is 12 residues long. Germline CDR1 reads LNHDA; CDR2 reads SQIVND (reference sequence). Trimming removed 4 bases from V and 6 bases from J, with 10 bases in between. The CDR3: CASSKGGPEQYF. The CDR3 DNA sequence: TGTGCCAGTAGTAAGGGCGGGCCCGAGCAGTACTTC. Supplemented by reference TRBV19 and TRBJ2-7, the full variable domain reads DGGITQSPKYLFRKEGQNVTLSCEQNLNHDAMYWYRQDPGQGLRLIYYSQIVNDFQKGDIAEGYSVSREKKESFPLTVTSAQKNPTAFYLCASSKGGPEQYFGPGTRLTVT.

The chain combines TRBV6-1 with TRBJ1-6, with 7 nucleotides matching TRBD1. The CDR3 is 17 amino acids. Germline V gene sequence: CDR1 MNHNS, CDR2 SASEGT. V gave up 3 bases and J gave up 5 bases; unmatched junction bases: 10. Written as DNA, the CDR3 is TGTGCCAGCAGTGAGAACCTTTTGACAGGGCATAATTCACCCCTCCACTTT. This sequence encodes CASSENLLTGHNSPLHF.

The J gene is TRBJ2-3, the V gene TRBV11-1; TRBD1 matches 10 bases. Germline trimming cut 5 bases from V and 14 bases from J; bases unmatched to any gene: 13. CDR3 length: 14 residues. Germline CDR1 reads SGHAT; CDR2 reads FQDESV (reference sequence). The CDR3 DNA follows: TGTGCCAGCAGCGACAACAATGGGGACAGGGGCAGGTATTTT. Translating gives CASSDNNGDRGRYF.

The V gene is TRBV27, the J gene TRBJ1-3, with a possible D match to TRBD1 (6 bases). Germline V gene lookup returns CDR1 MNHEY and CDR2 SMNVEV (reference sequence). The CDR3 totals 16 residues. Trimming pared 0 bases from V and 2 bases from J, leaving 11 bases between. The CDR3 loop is CASSLSSTGTGNTIYF. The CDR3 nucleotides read TGTGCCAGCAGTTTATCGAGTACAGGGACTGGAAACACCATATATTTT.

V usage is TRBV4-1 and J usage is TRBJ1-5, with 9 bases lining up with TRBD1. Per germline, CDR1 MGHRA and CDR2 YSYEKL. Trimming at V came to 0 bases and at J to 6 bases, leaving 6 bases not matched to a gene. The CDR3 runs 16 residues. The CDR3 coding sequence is TGCGCCAGCAGCCAAGATATGCGGACAGGGGTTCAGCCCCAGCATTTT. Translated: CASSQDMRTGVQPQHF.

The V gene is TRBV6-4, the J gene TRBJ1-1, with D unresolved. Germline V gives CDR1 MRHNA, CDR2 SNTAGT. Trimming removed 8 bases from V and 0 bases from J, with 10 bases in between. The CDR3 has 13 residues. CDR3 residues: CASSRFMNTEAFF. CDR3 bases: TGTGCCAGCTCCAGGTTCATGAACACTGAAGCTTTCTTT.

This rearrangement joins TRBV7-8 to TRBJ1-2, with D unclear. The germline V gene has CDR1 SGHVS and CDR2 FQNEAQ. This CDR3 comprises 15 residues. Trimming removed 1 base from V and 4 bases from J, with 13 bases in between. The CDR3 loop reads CASSLEVGSSYGYTF. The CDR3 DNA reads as TGTGCCAGCAGCTTAGAAGTCGGGAGTAGCTATGGCTACACCTTC. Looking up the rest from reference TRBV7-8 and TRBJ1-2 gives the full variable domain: GAGVSQSPRYKVAKRGQDVALRCDPISGHVSLFWYQQALGQGPEFLTYFQNEAQLDKSGLPSDRFFAERPEGSVSTLKIQRTQQEDSAVYLCASSLEVGSSYGYTFGSGTRLTVV.

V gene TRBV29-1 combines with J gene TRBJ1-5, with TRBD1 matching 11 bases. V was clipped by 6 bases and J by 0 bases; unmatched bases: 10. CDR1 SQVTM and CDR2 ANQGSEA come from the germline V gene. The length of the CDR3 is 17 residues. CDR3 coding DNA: TGCAGCGTCTCCGGGACAGGGGGGGTCTATAGCAATCAGCCCCAGCATTTT. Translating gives CSVSGTGGVYSNQPQHF.

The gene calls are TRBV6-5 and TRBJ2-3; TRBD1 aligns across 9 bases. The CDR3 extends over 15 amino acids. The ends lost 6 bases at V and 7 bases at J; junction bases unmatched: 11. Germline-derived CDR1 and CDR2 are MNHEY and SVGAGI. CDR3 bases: TGTGCCAGCAGAGACTTCCGGGACAGGGTATATACGCAGTATTTT. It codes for CASRDFRDRVYTQYF.

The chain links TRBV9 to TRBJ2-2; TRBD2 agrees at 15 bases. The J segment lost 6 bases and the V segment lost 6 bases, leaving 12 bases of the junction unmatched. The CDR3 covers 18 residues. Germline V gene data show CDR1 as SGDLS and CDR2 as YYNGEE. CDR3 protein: CASTSGLAGGPVSGELFF. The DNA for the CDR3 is TGTGCCAGCACCTCCGGACTAGCGGGGGGGCCTGTATCCGGGGAGCTGTTTTTT.

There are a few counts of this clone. The CDR3 sequence is CASSPGGLAGAPSYEQYF. The CDR3 DNA reads as TGCGCCAGCAGCCCGGGGGGACTAGCGGGTGCCCCATCCTACGAGCAGTACTTC. The chain has TRBV10-2 and TRBJ2-7; the match to TRBD2 covers 12 bases. V shed 6 bases, J shed 1 base, and the junction held 13 bases outside the gene matches. The V gene's germline CDR1 is WSHSY and CDR2 SAAADI. This CDR3 region has 18 residues.